This T cell receptor (beta chain) was profiled in a study of neoadjuvant anti-PD-1 for oral cavity cancer. Overall study findings and caveats: PBMC Gini-index clonality exceeded responders' in non-responders post-nivolumab.

The patients had HPV-negative, locally advanced oral cavity squamous cell carcinoma. This clone was observed once. Its antigen is unknown. PBMC libraries mostly used around 460 ng of input genomic DNA, with six replicates per sample. The method was immunoSEQ multiplex PCR; TCRdb's version includes in-frame clones alone and lacks a portion of them. The table has approximately 67,000 clones, around 80% seen once. Germline CDR1 reads MNHEY; CDR2 reads SVGAGI. Trimming pared 4 bases from V and 4 bases from J, leaving 14 bases between. The CDR3 has 15 residues. Sample: PBMCs, taken before nivolumab (anti-PD-1) treatment. The clonotype originates from a person aged 35-79 years with oral cavity squamous cell carcinoma. This rearrangement joins TRBV6-5 to TRBJ2-1; D possibly matches TRBD1 or TRBD2 (5 bases each). The CDR3 DNA reads TGTGCCAGCAGTTCCAGTTTCGGGGCTTACAATGAGCAGTTCTTC. As protein: CASSSSFGAYNEQFF.